The 4 T cell receptor beta chains listed next were all sequenced from one sample in a study of shared clonotypes between healthy human individuals. Profiled with immunoSEQ multiplex PCR; TCRdb holds only in-frame clones, not every one. Of about 470,000 clones detected, around 75% appear once; the ten largest clones hold about 13%. Sequencing was performed on PBMCs. All receptors come from a middle-aged woman in good health. Some clones in this sample may be carry-over from other donors' samples.

V is TRBV5-4 and J is TRBJ2-5; D gene ambiguous. The length of the CDR3 is 14 residues. Per germline, CDR1 SGHNT and CDR2 YYREEE (reference sequence). Trimming took off 4 bases at V and 5 bases at J, with 15 bases between the two ends. CDR3 sequence (DNA): TGTGCCAGCAGCATGGCCCCCCTGCAGGAGACCCAGTACTTC. Its protein product is CASSMAPLQETQYF. Full variable domain (outside the CDR3, taken from reference TRBV5-4 and TRBJ2-5): ETGVTQSPTHLIKTRGQQVTLRCSSQSGHNTVSWYQQALGQGPQFIFQYYREEENGRGNFPPRFSGLQFPNYSSELNVNALELDDSALYLCASSMAPLQETQYFGPGTRLLVL.

The rearrangement links TRBV9 to TRBJ2-1, with TRBD2 matching over 9 bases. The CDR3 contains 15 residues. V shed 0 bases and J 8 bases; nucleotides not matched to a gene: 6. The germline CDR1 and CDR2 sequences are SGDLS and YYNGEE. The CDR3: CASSVDAGGWDEQFF. CDR3 nucleotides: TGTGCCAGCAGCGTAGATGCGGGAGGGTGGGATGAGCAGTTCTTC.

This rearrangement joins TRBV30 to TRBJ1-5; D unresolved. The ends were cut back, 1 base at V and 0 bases at J, with 7 bases in the middle. From germline, CDR1 is GTSNPN and CDR2 SVGIG (reference sequence). CDR3 size: 14 residues. CDR3 sequence (DNA): TGTGCCTGGAGTGCCAGGTATAGCAATCAGCCCCAGCATTTT. Protein product: CAWSARYSNQPQHF.

The rearrangement links TRBV2 to TRBJ2-1; a weak D match, TRBD1 (6 bases). CDR1 SNHLY and CDR2 FYNNEI come from the germline V gene. Trimming left V 8 bases short and J 12 bases short, with 8 bases between. The CDR3 has 9 residues. The CDR3 reads CASGQRQFF. CDR3 coding DNA: TGTGCCAGCGGACAGAGGCAGTTCTTC.